The 23 T cell receptor beta chains below were found in one sample sequenced in a study of OX40 agonist ivuxolimab in advanced cancers. Here immunoSEQ multiplex PCR was the method, and the copy in TCRdb shows in-frame clones only, minus some. The sample consists of around 58,000 clones, about 89% of them appearing once. The input for sequencing was CD4+ or CD8+ T cells sorted from blood, taken in a trial of the OX40 agonist ivuxolimab. These receptors were obtained from an adult with an advanced solid tumor such as melanoma, head and neck, liver or kidney cancer.

The chain recombines TRBV27 with TRBJ2-2; 7 bases align to TRBD2. J lost 1 base, V lost 6 bases, and 5 bases had no gene match. The CDR3 sequence is 15 residues long. The germline CDR1 and CDR2 sequences are MNHEY and SMNVEV (reference sequence). The CDR3 spells CASSPQRGNTGELFF. Here the CDR3 DNA reads TGTGCCAGCAGCCCTCAGCGGGGGAACACCGGGGAGCTGTTTTTT.

This chain uses TRBV4-1 with TRBJ2-3, with TRBD1 matching 9 bases. This CDR3 has 18 amino acids. The germline CDR1 and CDR2 sequences are MGHRA and YSYEKL. The ends lost 4 bases at V and 2 bases at J; junction bases unmatched: 13. The DNA for the CDR3 is TGCGCCAGCAGCCGGGTCCTGCGGGGACAGGGAAACACAGATACGCAGTATTTT. The encoded protein is CASSRVLRGQGNTDTQYF.

The sample holds a few counts of this clone. DNA for the CDR3: TGCGCCAGCAGCGGAGGGCAGGGGTTCGAGCAGTACTTC. Amino acid sequence: CASSGGQGFEQYF. The V call is TRBV5-1, the J call TRBJ2-7; D tentatively reads TRBD1 or TRBD2 (6 bases each). Germline assignment: CDR1 SGHRS and CDR2 YFSETQ. The V gene lost 4 bases and the J gene lost 6 bases, with 14 bases spanning the gap. The CDR3 totals 13 residues.

This chain joins TRBV7-8 and TRBJ2-5, with D hard to call. Germline loops: CDR1 SGHVS, CDR2 FQNEAQ. Between the trimmed V and J ends, which lost 3 bases and 4 bases, there was a span of 6 bases. This CDR3 contains 12 residues. In DNA form, the CDR3 reads TGTGCCAGCAGCTTTCTAGGAGAGACCCAGTACTTC. Its protein is CASSFLGETQYF.

Worth noting for this clone: Other DNA sequences in the same sample also yield this CDR3. The chain is built from TRBV11-3 and TRBJ2-3; a weak D match, TRBD2 (6 bases). In germline, CDR1 is SGHNT, CDR2 YENEEA. The CDR3 runs to 15 residues. Trimming removed 5 bases from V and 0 bases from J, with 12 bases in between. This chain's CDR3 is CASSLEGGSTDTQYF. DNA for the CDR3: TGTGCCAGCAGCCTGGAGGGCGGGAGCACAGATACGCAGTATTTT.

This chain uses TRBV7-2 with TRBJ1-4; D is undetermined. V lost 1 base to trimming and J lost 6 bases, with 6 bases between them. There are 13 residues in the CDR3. Germline CDR1 is SGHTA and CDR2 is FQGNSA. The CDR3 protein is CASSLGVDEKLFF. The CDR3 DNA follows: TGTGCCAGCAGCTTAGGCGTAGATGAAAAACTGTTTTTT.

V is TRBV12-2 and J is TRBJ2-7; TRBD2, the table's D call, lacks a check against the DNA. TRBV12-2 is listed as a pseudogene. The CDR3 covers 16 residues. The CDR3 here is CASRPEERGDSYEQYF. For the CDR3, the DNA is TGTGCAAGTCGCCCCGAGGAGCGGGGGGACTCCTACGAGCAGTACTTC.

This chain uses TRBV30 with TRBJ1-1, with D hard to call. Germline CDR1 and CDR2: GTSNPN and SVGIG (reference sequence). The CDR3 totals 13 residues. Trimming removed 0 bases at V and 1 base at J, with 6 bases between. DNA for the CDR3: TGTGCCTGGAGTGTAGCTGAGAACACTGAAGCTTTCTTT. Protein product: CAWSVAENTEAFF.

The chain carries TRBV30 and TRBJ2-1, with a tentative D call TRBD1 (5 bases). This CDR3 comprises 14 residues. V was shortened by 4 bases and J by 0 bases, with 10 bases between the two germline ends. From germline, CDR1 is GTSNPN and CDR2 SVGIG (reference sequence). The CDR3 reads CAWTPQGSYNEQFF. The CDR3 DNA reads as TGTGCCTGGACTCCCCAGGGCTCCTACAATGAGCAGTTCTTC. Filled out from reference TRBV30 and TRBJ2-1, the complete variable domain reads SQTIHQWPATLVQPVGSPLSLECTVEGTSNPNLYWYRQAAGRGLQLLFYSVGIGQISSEVPQNLSASRPQDRQFILSSKKLLLSDSGFYLCAWTPQGSYNEQFFGPGTRLTVL.

This chain links TRBV2 with TRBJ2-1; 9 nucleotides line up with TRBD2. The CDR3 consists of 15 residues. Germline loops: CDR1 SNHLY, CDR2 FYNNEI. V gave up 8 bases and J gave up 4 bases; unmatched junction bases: 9. In DNA, the CDR3 is TGTGCCAGCGCGAAAAGCGGGGGGACTTACAATGAGCAGTTCTTC. The encoded protein is CASAKSGGTYNEQFF.

V gene TRBV6-1 combines with J gene TRBJ2-1; 7 bases agree with TRBD2. Germline values: CDR1 MNHNS, CDR2 SASEGT. Unmatched junction bases numbered 2, after V lost 0 bases and J lost 6 bases. The length of the CDR3 is 14 residues. This CDR3 is CASSEAGTINEQFF. CDR3 nucleotide sequence: TGTGCCAGCAGTGAAGCGGGGACTATCAATGAGCAGTTCTTC.

In the case of this clone: The CDR3 carries no conserved terminal phenylalanine or tryptophan, so it likely arises from a read error. The genes are TRBV6-6 and TRBJ2-7; D is unclear. The CDR3 spans 14 residues. Germline CDR1 is MNHNY and CDR2 is SVGAGI (reference sequence). The V and J ends lost 5 bases and 0 bases respectively, with 11 bases between them. CDR3 loop: CASSPQEFSYEQYL. In DNA form, the CDR3 reads TGTGCCAGCAGTCCCCAGGAATTCTCCTACGAGCAGTACCTC.

The rearrangement uses TRBV5-1 and TRBJ2-1; 7 positions match TRBD2. The CDR3 contains 16 residues. Germline V CDR1 and CDR2: SGHRS, YFSETQ. V lost 1 base and J lost 7; bases outside the gene matches: 11. The DNA of the CDR3 is TGCGCCAGCAGCTTGTTTCGGAGCGGGAAGGCTAATGAGCAGTTCTTC. Protein: CASSLFRSGKANEQFF.

The V gene is TRBV20-1, the J gene TRBJ1-2; D is unresolved. The CDR3 runs to 11 residues. Germline assignment: CDR1 DFQATT and CDR2 SNEGSKA (reference sequence). Trimming left V 5 bases short and J 4 bases short, with 8 bases between. CDR3 sequence: CSAADSYGYTF. CDR3 DNA: TGCAGTGCTGCCGACTCCTATGGCTACACCTTC.

The V gene is TRBV9, the J gene TRBJ1-4; no clear D gene. The germline CDR1 and CDR2 sequences are SGDLS and YYNGEE. V was pared by 3 bases and J by 3 bases, with 12 bases between. This CDR3 is built from 15 residues. This chain's CDR3 is CASSGVASANEKLFF. DNA of the CDR3: TGTGCCAGCAGCGGCGTTGCGTCGGCTAATGAAAAACTGTTTTTT. The full variable domain, completed using reference TRBV9 and TRBJ1-4, is DSGVTQTPKHLITATGQRVTLRCSPRSGDLSVYWYQQSLDQGLQFLIQYYNGEERAKGNILERFSAQQFPDLHSELNLSSLELGDSALYFCASSGVASANEKLFFGSGTQLSVL.

The chain joins TRBV5-1 to TRBJ1-2; no definite D call. CDR3 length equals 17 residues. With 4 bases removed from V and 1 base from J, the gap between germline ends came to 20 bases. CDR1 and CDR2 from the germline V gene are SGHRS and YFSETQ. The CDR3 sequence is CASSLGQSRALNYGYTF. The CDR3 DNA reads as TGCGCCAGCAGCCTGGGTCAGTCTCGAGCCCTTAACTATGGCTACACCTTC.

J is TRBJ2-1 and V is TRBV5-5; 8 bases line up with TRBD1. The CDR3 is 15 amino acids. CDR1 SGHKS and CDR2 YYEKEE come from the germline V gene (reference sequence). The V and J ends lost 1 base and 7 bases, in that order; junction bases with no gene match: 7. The CDR3 bases are TGTGCCAGCAGCTTGCGCAGGGGGCAGTTGAATGAGCAGTTCTTC. It translates to CASSLRRGQLNEQFF.

The V call is TRBV18, the J call TRBJ1-1, with TRBD1 matching 8 bases. Germline V gene data show CDR1 as KGHSH and CDR2 as LQKENI. V shed 4 bases, J shed 5 bases, and the junction held 9 bases outside the gene matches. This CDR3 is built from 15 residues. The CDR3 sequence is CASSLTGQGRTEAFF. The CDR3 nucleotides read TGTGCCAGCTCACTTACCGGACAGGGTCGGACTGAAGCTTTCTTT.

This clone turned up a few times. Here the CDR3 DNA reads TGTGCCAGCAGGGGGGGGTGGACAGATACGCAGTATTTT. The encoded protein is CASRGGWTDTQYF. This chain uses TRBV7-9 with TRBJ2-3; 7 bases fit TRBD2. The V and J ends lost 6 bases and 3 bases, in that order; junction bases with no gene match: 3. This CDR3 has 13 residues. Per the germline V gene, CDR1 is SEHNR and CDR2 is FQNEAQ (reference sequence).

This chain links TRBV28 with TRBJ1-1, with a possible D match to TRBD1 (6 bases). The CDR3 is made up of 13 amino acids. V lost 6 bases and J lost 4, with 12 bases in between. The germline gives CDR1 MDHEN, CDR2 SYDVKM. The CDR3: CASRGGAGTEAFF. The CDR3, as DNA: TGTGCCAGCAGGGGGGGGGCGGGCACTGAAGCTTTCTTT.

The chain joins TRBV11-2 to TRBJ2-1, with 7 nucleotides matching TRBD2. CDR1 is SGHAT and CDR2 is FQNNGV in the germline V gene. V lost 3 bases, J lost 8 bases, and 13 bases stayed unmatched. This CDR3 comprises 16 residues. The CDR3 nucleotides are TGTGCCAGCAGCTTGTTTACTAGCGTAGGTAGCCATGAGCAGTTCTTC. It translates to CASSLFTSVGSHEQFF.

The gene calls are TRBV4-2 and TRBJ2-2; 10 bases match TRBD2. Germline V gene lookup returns CDR1 LGHNA and CDR2 YNFKEQ. The CDR3 extends over 16 amino acids. After removal of 0 bases from V and 7 bases from J, the junction contained 5 bases not matched to a gene. The CDR3 sequence: CASSQEASGGGGELFF. The CDR3 nucleotides read TGTGCCAGCAGCCAAGAAGCTAGCGGGGGCGGCGGGGAGCTGTTTTTT.

The chain recombines TRBV10-3 with TRBJ2-7; D is possibly TRBD1 or TRBD2 (5 bases each). From germline, CDR1 is ENHRY and CDR2 SYGVKD. The CDR3 extends over 11 amino acids. Trimming stripped 0 bases from V and 9 bases from J, with 6 bases between. CDR3 protein: CAISESGVQYF. The CDR3 coding sequence is TGTGCCATCAGTGAGTCGGGGGTGCAGTACTTC.